Below are 23 T cell receptor beta chains sequenced from a single sample in a study of T-cell memory formation after mild COVID-19. TCRdb analysed the 5' RACE reads with MiXCR anew, one entry per CDR3 protein. The top ten clones hold more than 10% of a sample with about 620,000 distinct CDR3 sequences, 18% of them seen once. Specimen: PBMCs or a T cell subset sorted from them (not recorded which). These receptors came from an adult woman who had mild COVID-19 (a few samples of this study predate the infection). Cell type and time point are not known.

This clonotype was counted a few times. This chain uses TRBV4-2 with TRBJ2-7, with TRBD1 identical over 7 bases. This CDR3 contains 13 residues. CDR1 is LGHNA and CDR2 is YNFKEQ in the germline V gene. V trimming: 1 base; J trimming: 9 bases; junction bases outside the gene matches: 6. The CDR3 region is CASSQADRLWQYF. The CDR3 DNA reads TGTGCCAGCAGCCAAGCGGACAGGTTGTGGCAGTACTTC.

This clonotype was found many times. The DNA of the CDR3 is TGCAGCGTTGGGGGGCTCTCCTACGAGCAGTACTTC. Translation gives CSVGGLSYEQYF. This chain joins TRBV29-1 and TRBJ2-7, with D possibly being TRBD1 (6 bases). V was cut by 4 bases and J by 0 bases, with 7 bases left in between. The CDR3 extends over 12 amino acids. The germline V gene encodes CDR1 SQVTM and CDR2 ANQGSEA.

This clonotype was counted a few times. The chain links TRBV2 to TRBJ1-3; D unclear. V was shortened by 6 bases and J by 1 base, with 10 bases between the two germline ends. CDR3 length equals 14 residues. Germline-derived CDR1 and CDR2 are SNHLY and FYNNEI. CDR3 sequence (DNA): TGTGCCAGCAGCGATACGGGATCTGGAAACACCATATATTTT. Its protein is CASSDTGSGNTIYF.

The chain has TRBV7-9 and TRBJ2-3, with D tentatively TRBD2 (5 bases). Germline CDR1 and CDR2: SEHNR and FQNEAQ (reference sequence). CDR3 size: 15 residues. V lost 2 bases, J lost 4 bases, and 13 bases lay in between. In nucleotides, the CDR3 is TGTGCCAGCAGCTTAATAAGTTGGCGGGCAGATACGCAGTATTTT. It translates to CASSLISWRADTQYF. The complete variable domain, with remaining parts taken from reference TRBV7-9 and TRBJ2-3, reads DTGVSQNPRHKITKRGQNVTFRCDPISEHNRLYWYRQTLGQGPEFLTYFQNEAQLEKSRLLSDRFSAERPKGSFSTLEIQRTEQGDSAMYLCASSLISWRADTQYFGPGTRLTVL.

The V call is TRBV29-1, the J call TRBJ2-3; D not certain. CDR3 length: 10 amino acids. The germline CDR1 and CDR2 sequences are SQVTM and ANQGSEA. Trimming cost V 5 bases and J 12 bases, with 12 bases left between them. The CDR3 here is CSVRRQAQYF. DNA for the CDR3: TGCAGCGTTAGAAGACAAGCACAGTATTTT.

The V and J genes are TRBV30 and TRBJ2-2, with D possibly matching TRBD2 (5 bases). Germline V gene data show CDR1 as GTSNPN and CDR2 as SVGIG (reference sequence). This CDR3 contains 15 residues. V was pared by 0 bases and J by 4 bases, with 12 bases between. This CDR3 is CAWSVGLASTGELFF. The CDR3, as DNA: TGTGCCTGGAGTGTAGGGCTAGCCTCCACCGGGGAGCTGTTTTTT.

The rearrangement joins TRBV5-4 to TRBJ1-1, with TRBD1 as a possible D gene (6 bases). Trimming left V 10 bases short and J 2 bases short, with 15 bases between. The germline gives CDR1 SGHNT, CDR2 YYREEE (reference sequence). The CDR3 has 13 amino acids. The CDR3 loop reads CAATPGENTEAFF. In nucleotides, the CDR3 is TGTGCCGCCACCCCAGGGGAAAACACTGAAGCTTTCTTT.

This clonotype was observed a handful of times. This rearrangement joins TRBV29-1 to TRBJ2-1, with 15 bases identical to TRBD2. CDR3 size: 14 residues. Trimming cost V 7 bases and J 9 bases; bases outside gene matches: 7. Germline lookup yields CDR1 SQVTM and CDR2 ANQGSEA. As DNA, the CDR3 is TGCAGCGCTGGACTAGCGGGAGGGTTTGTTGAGCAGTTCTTC. Protein sequence: CSAGLAGGFVEQFF.

The DNA for the CDR3 is TGTGCCAGCAGTTACCCCAGGGGTGGCTACACCTTC. It encodes CASSYPRGGYTF. The genes are TRBV6-2 or TRBV6-3 and TRBJ1-2; D might be TRBD1 (6 bases). Trimming left V 2 bases short and J 7 bases short, with 8 bases between. CDR1 and CDR2 from the germline V gene are MNHEY and SVGEGT. The CDR3 has 12 residues.

This clonotype was counted at least ten times. The V call is TRBV7-9, the J call TRBJ2-1, with D possibly TRBD2 on 5 matching bases. Germline CDR1 reads SEHNR; CDR2 reads FQNEAQ (reference sequence). Trimming removed 5 bases from V and 3 bases from J, with 11 bases in between. CDR3 length: 14 residues. The CDR3 region is CASSRAELYNEQFF. DNA of the CDR3: TGTGCCAGCAGCCGAGCGGAGCTCTACAATGAGCAGTTCTTC.

This clonotype appeared a few times. The CDR3 loop reads CATSSDQPEKLFF. The CDR3 DNA follows: TGTGCCACCAGCAGCGACCAGCCTGAAAAACTGTTTTTT. V is TRBV15 and J is TRBJ1-4, with no clear D. Looked up from germline, CDR1 is LNHNV and CDR2 is YYDKDF (reference sequence). CDR3 size: 13 residues. Trimming removed 3 bases from V and 7 bases from J, with 9 bases in between. Drawing the rest from reference TRBV15 and TRBJ1-4, the complete variable domain is DAMVIQNPRYQVTQFGKPVTLSCSQTLNHNVMYWYQQKSSQAPKLLFHYYDKDFNNEADTPDNFQSRRPNTSFCFLDIRSPGLGDTAMYLCATSSDQPEKLFFGSGTQLSVL.

In this sample, this clonotype turned up many times. J is TRBJ2-4 and V is TRBV7-2; tentatively, D is TRBD1 (5 bases). In germline, CDR1 is SGHTA, CDR2 FQGNSA. CDR3 size: 15 residues. The germline V and J ends were trimmed by 1 base and 2 bases, with 9 bases remaining between them. CDR3 protein: CASSLGGSPKNIQYF. The CDR3 DNA is TGTGCCAGCAGCTTAGGGGGCTCTCCCAAAAACATTCAGTACTTC.

This clonotype was counted only a few times. The chain links TRBV2 to TRBJ2-2; D gene unclear. CDR3 length: 15 amino acids. The V gene lost 1 base and the J gene lost 4 bases, with 10 bases spanning the gap. Germline CDR1 is SNHLY and CDR2 is FYNNEI. The CDR3 spells CASSEGGSGTGELFF. Written as DNA, the CDR3 is TGTGCCAGCAGTGAAGGCGGTTCGGGCACCGGGGAGCTGTTTTTT.

The chain has TRBV11-3 and TRBJ2-1; 7 positions match TRBD1. The CDR3 spans 14 residues. Germline CDR1 is SGHNT and CDR2 is YENEEA. Trimming removed 5 bases from V and 7 bases from J; junction bases left unmatched: 8. DNA of the CDR3: TGTGCCAGCAGCACCCGGGACAGTTGGAATGAGCAGTTCTTC. This codes for CASSTRDSWNEQFF.

V usage is TRBV20-1 and J usage is TRBJ2-1; D remains unclear. CDR3 size: 14 residues. Looked up from germline, CDR1 is DFQATT and CDR2 is SNEGSKA (reference sequence). The V end was cut by 3 bases, the J end by 0 bases, with 9 bases between. In DNA, the CDR3 is TGCAGTGCTAGGGACGGGCCCTCCTACAATGAGCAGTTCTTC. The encoded protein is CSARDGPSYNEQFF.

The chain joins TRBV29-1 to TRBJ1-1, with D tentatively TRBD1 (5 bases). Deletions cut 5 bases from V and 1 base from J, with 8 bases between. The CDR3 length is 12 residues. Germline CDR1 reads SQVTM; CDR2 reads ANQGSEA. CDR3 in amino acids: CSVSGQNTEAFF. As DNA, the CDR3 is TGCAGCGTTTCCGGACAGAACACTGAAGCTTTCTTT. Full variable domain (missing parts from reference TRBV29-1 and TRBJ1-1): SAVISQKPSRDICQRGTSLTIQCQVDSQVTMMFWYRQQPGQSLTLIATANQGSEATYESGFVIDKFPISRPNLTFSTLTVSNMSPEDSSIYLCSVSGQNTEAFFGQGTRLTVV.

The chain uses TRBV24-1 and TRBJ2-1, with a possible D match to TRBD2 (6 bases). Looked up from germline, CDR1 is KGHDR and CDR2 is SFDVKD. The V end lost 2 bases, the J end lost 5 bases, and 15 bases lay between the germline ends. The CDR3 spans 16 residues. The DNA for the CDR3 is TGTGCCACCAGTGATTGGGAGGACGGGCCCGACAATGAGCAGTTCTTC. Its translation: CATSDWEDGPDNEQFF.

This clonotype was counted between two and nine times. This chain joins TRBV7-6 and TRBJ2-7; D is possibly TRBD2 (6 bases). The V end was cut by 4 bases, the J end by 5 bases, with 15 bases between. The CDR3 spans 14 residues. Germline V CDR1 and CDR2: SGHVS, FNYEAQ. CDR3 DNA: TGTGCCAGCAGCTCCCGGAGGGGCTGGAACGAGCAGTACTTC. Protein: CASSSRRGWNEQYF.

This clonotype was counted only a few times. The chain carries TRBV30 and TRBJ2-4; D tentatively reads TRBD1 or TRBD2 (6 bases each). Trimming pared 1 base from V and 0 bases from J, leaving 10 bases between. CDR3 length: 15 residues. Germline CDR1 reads GTSNPN; CDR2 reads SVGIG (reference sequence). Here the CDR3 reads CAWSEGGAAKNIQYF. CDR3 nucleotide sequence: TGTGCCTGGAGTGAGGGGGGTGCAGCCAAAAACATTCAGTACTTC.

The chain employs TRBV4-3 and TRBJ2-7, with a possible D match to TRBD1 (6 bases). This CDR3 is built from 14 residues. Deletions cut 5 bases from V and 0 bases from J, with 11 bases between. Germline lookup yields CDR1 LGHNA and CDR2 YSLEER. CDR3 region: CASSYDRNSYEQYF. In DNA form, the CDR3 reads TGCGCCAGCAGCTACGACAGGAACTCCTACGAGCAGTACTTC.

This clonotype was seen a handful of times. The V gene is TRBV15, the J gene TRBJ2-3; the match to TRBD1 covers 10 bases. Germline V gives CDR1 LNHNV, CDR2 YYDKDF (reference sequence). V gave up 1 base and J gave up 2 bases; unmatched junction bases: 3. The CDR3 has 16 residues. The CDR3 DNA follows: TGTGCCACCAGCAGAGGGGGACAGGGGAACACAGATACGCAGTATTTT. This gives the protein CATSRGGQGNTDTQYF. Full variable domain (missing parts from reference TRBV15 and TRBJ2-3): DAMVIQNPRYQVTQFGKPVTLSCSQTLNHNVMYWYQQKSSQAPKLLFHYYDKDFNNEADTPDNFQSRRPNTSFCFLDIRSPGLGDTAMYLCATSRGGQGNTDTQYFGPGTRLTVL.

A few counts support this clonotype. V gene TRBV7-3 combines with J gene TRBJ2-1, with 9 bases fitting TRBD2. The CDR3 is made up of 15 amino acids. Per germline, CDR1 SGHTA and CDR2 FQGTGA. With V trimmed by 2 bases and J by 7 bases, 6 bases remained unmatched. The CDR3 DNA reads as TGTGCCAGCAGCTTAGTCAGCGGGGGGATGAATGAGCAGTTCTTC. Its translation: CASSLVSGGMNEQFF.

The chain combines TRBV20-1 with TRBJ1-6, with unresolved D. V gave up 4 bases and J gave up 5 bases, with 9 bases separating them. CDR3 size: 13 residues. Germline-derived CDR1 and CDR2 are DFQATT and SNEGSKA (reference sequence). This CDR3 reads CSAIRTDNSPLHF. The CDR3 nucleotides are TGCAGTGCTATTCGGACGGATAATTCACCCCTCCACTTT.